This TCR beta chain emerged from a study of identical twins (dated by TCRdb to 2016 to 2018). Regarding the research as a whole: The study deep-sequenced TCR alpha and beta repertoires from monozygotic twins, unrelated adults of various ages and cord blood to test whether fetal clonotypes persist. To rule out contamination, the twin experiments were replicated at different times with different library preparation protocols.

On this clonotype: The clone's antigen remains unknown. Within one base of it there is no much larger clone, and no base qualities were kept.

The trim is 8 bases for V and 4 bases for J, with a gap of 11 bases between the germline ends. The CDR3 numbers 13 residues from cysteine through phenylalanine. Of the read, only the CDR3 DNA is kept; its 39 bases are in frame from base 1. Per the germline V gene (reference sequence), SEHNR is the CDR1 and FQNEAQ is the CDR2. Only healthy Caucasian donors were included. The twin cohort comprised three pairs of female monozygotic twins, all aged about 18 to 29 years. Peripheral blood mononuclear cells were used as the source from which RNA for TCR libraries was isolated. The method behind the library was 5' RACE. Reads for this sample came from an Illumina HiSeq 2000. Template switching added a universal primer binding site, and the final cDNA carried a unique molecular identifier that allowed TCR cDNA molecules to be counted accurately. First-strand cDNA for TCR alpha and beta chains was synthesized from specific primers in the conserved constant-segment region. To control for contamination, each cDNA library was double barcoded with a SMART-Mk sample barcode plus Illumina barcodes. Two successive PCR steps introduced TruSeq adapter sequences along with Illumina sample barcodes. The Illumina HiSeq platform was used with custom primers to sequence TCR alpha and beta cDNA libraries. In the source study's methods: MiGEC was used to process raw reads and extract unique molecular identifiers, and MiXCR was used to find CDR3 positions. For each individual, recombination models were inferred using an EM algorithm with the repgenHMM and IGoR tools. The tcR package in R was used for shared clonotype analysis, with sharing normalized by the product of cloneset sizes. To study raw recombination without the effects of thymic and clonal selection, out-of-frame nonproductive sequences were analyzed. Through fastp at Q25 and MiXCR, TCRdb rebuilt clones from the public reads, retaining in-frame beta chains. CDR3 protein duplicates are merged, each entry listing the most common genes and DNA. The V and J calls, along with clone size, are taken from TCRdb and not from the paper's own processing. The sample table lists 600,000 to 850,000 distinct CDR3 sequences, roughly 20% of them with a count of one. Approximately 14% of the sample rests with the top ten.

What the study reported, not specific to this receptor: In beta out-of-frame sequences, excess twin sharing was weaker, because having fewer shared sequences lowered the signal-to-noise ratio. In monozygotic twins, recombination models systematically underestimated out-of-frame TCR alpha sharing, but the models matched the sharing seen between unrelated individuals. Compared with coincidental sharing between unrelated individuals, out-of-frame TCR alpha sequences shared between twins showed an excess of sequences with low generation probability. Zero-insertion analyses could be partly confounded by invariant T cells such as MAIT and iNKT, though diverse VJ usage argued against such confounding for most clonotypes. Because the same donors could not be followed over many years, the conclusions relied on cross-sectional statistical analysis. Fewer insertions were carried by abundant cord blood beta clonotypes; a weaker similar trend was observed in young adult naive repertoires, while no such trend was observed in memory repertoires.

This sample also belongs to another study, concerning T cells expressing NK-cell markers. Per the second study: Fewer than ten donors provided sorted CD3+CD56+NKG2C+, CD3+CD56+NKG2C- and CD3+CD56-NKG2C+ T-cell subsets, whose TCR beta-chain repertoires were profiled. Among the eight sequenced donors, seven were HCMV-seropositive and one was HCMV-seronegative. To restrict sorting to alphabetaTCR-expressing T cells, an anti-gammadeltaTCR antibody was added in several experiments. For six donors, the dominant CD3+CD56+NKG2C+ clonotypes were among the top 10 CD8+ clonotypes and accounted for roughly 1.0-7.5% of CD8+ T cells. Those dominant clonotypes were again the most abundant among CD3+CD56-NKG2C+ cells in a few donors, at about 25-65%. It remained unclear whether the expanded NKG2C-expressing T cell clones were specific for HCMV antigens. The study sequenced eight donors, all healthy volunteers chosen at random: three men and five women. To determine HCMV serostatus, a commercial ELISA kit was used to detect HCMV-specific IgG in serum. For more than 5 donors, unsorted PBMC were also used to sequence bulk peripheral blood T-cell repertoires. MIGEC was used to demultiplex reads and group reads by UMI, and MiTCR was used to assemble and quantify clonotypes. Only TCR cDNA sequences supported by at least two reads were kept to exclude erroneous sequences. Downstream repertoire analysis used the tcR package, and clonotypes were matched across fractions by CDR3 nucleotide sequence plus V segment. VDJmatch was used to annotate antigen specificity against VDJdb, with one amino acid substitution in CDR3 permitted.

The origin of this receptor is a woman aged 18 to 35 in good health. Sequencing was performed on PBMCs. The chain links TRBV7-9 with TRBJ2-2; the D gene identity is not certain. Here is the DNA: TGTGCCAGCCGCCCTACTCTCACCGGGGAGCTGTTTTTT. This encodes CASRPTLTGELFF.